This TCR beta chain was observed in a study of naive and memory T cell subsets. CDR1 and CDR2 from the germline V gene are MDHEN and SYDVKM. The CDR3 covers 15 residues. The V gene end was trimmed by 5 bases and the J gene end by 6 bases; junction bases not matched to a gene: 8. RNA was extracted from 2.5 ml of whole blood of healthy adults. For blood and skin samples, reverse transcription used TCR alpha and beta constant primers. MiXCR was run by TCRdb on the 5' RACE reads, yielding one entry per CDR3 protein. The table lists more than 20,000 distinct CDR3 sequences, 4% to 4.5% of them singletons. This clonotype was detected only a few times.

The V gene is TRBV28, the J gene TRBJ2-2; the match to TRBD2 covers 8 bases. The TCR sequence derives from a male donor in good health. The CDR3, as DNA: TGTGCCAGCAGTCCCCTTGGGCGGGAGGCCGGGGAGCTGTTTTTT. Its translation is CASSPLGREAGELFF.